This TCR beta chain was captured by sequencing in a study of blood T cell repertoires in COVID-19. The junction had 3 bases not matched to a gene; V was cut back by 5 bases and J by 7 bases. Germline V lookup: CDR1 SGHTA, CDR2 FQGNSA. The CDR3 has 14 amino acids. The protocol was immunoSEQ multiplex PCR, while the TCRdb copy is restricted to in-frame clones and leaves out a portion. The table lists under 350,000 clones, around 90% of them singletons. The chain carries TRBV7-2 and TRBJ2-1; 12 bases align to TRBD2. The clonotype originates from a woman in her thirties with COVID-19, enrolled during active disease. Sample: peripheral blood. CDR3 in amino acids: CASSTTSGRNEQFF. In DNA, the CDR3 is TGTGCCAGCAGCACTACTAGCGGGAGGAATGAGCAGTTCTTC.